This note documents a single T cell receptor (beta chain) sequence. Under the authors' procedure: How many nucleated cells were present was estimated from reference gene primer amplification. Sequenced by immunoSEQ multiplex PCR; TCRdb stores in-frame clones only, minus some. V, J and clone size are those of that table, while D and trimming were read from the DNA. The repertoire includes about 76,000 clones, roughly four fifths of them detected once, and 35% to 50% sits in the top ten. The entry originates in a study of blood T cell repertoires in COVID-19. This TCR derives from a man aged 80 or over with acute or convalescent COVID-19. The sequenced sample was peripheral blood.

This chain's CDR3 is CASSQDLVQVSPLHF. The DNA of the CDR3 is TGCGCCAGCAGCCAAGATCTTGTTCAGGTTTCACCCCTCCACTTT. V and J are TRBV4-3 and TRBJ1-6; D call uncertain. The germline V gene encodes CDR1 LGHNA and CDR2 YSLEER. This CDR3 is 15 amino acids long. With 0 bases removed from V and 9 bases from J, the gap between germline ends came to 12 bases.